The sequence of this T cell receptor beta chain was determined in a study of cytomegalovirus exposure and HLA in healthy donors. On the study more broadly: About 200 million T cells yielded 100 million or so unique TCR beta sequences in earlier analysis. Early released data comprised 75 million to 100 million unique TCRs from HLA-typed donors. Study-level points and caveats: Association with HLA alleles at 0.05 false discovery rate was found for around 17,000 TCR beta sequences in a later analysis. The authors later found HLA-associated TCR beta chains more clonally expanded than equally common others.

The PCR contained 60 Vbeta and 13 Jbeta primers. Using immunoSEQ multiplex PCR, the repertoire was profiled, and TCRdb retains in-frame clones only, with some absent. This table lists approximately 110,000 clones. Details on this clone: Its target is not known.

This CDR3 region has 15 residues. V shed 6 bases and J shed 2 bases, with 16 bases lying between them. CDR1 is LNHDA, CDR2 SQIVND, per germline (reference sequence). This receptor was identified in a young man in good health and CMV-seronegative. The sequenced sample was PBMCs. The V gene is TRBV19, the J gene TRBJ1-1; D not resolved. This CDR3 reads CASSSPRGSNTEAFF. The CDR3 coding sequence is TGTGCCAGTAGCAGCCCCCGAGGGAGCAACACTGAAGCTTTCTTT. The complete variable domain, with remaining parts taken from reference TRBV19 and TRBJ1-1, reads DGGITQSPKYLFRKEGQNVTLSCEQNLNHDAMYWYRQDPGQGLRLIYYSQIVNDFQKGDIAEGYSVSREKKESFPLTVTSAQKNPTAFYLCASSSPRGSNTEAFFGQGTRLTVV.